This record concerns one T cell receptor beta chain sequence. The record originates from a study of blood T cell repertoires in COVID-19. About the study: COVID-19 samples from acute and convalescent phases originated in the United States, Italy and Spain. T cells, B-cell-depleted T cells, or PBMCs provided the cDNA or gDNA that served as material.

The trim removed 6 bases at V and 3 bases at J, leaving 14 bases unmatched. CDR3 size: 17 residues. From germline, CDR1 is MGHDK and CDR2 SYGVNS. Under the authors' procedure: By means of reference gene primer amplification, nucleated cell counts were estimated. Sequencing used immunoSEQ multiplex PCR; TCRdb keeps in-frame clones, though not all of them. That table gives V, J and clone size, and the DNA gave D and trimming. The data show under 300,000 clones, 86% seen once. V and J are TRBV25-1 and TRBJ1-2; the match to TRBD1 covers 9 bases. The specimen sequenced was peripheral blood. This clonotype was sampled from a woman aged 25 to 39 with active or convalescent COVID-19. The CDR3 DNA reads TGTGCCAGCAGGCCACAGGGGGCGCGATCATCTGACTATGGCTACACCTTC. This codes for CASRPQGARSSDYGYTF.